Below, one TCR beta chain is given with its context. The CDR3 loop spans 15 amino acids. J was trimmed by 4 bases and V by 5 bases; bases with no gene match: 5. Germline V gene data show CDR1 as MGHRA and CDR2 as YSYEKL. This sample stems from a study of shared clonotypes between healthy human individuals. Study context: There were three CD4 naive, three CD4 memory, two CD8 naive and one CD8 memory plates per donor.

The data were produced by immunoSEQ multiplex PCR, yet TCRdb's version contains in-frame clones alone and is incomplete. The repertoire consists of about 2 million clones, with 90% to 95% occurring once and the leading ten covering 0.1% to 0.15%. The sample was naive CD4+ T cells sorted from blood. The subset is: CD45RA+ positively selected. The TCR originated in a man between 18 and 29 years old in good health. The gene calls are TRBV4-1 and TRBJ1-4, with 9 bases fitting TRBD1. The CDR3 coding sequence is TGCGCCAGCAGCGGGGGGGACAGGGATAATGAAAAACTGTTTTTT. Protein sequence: CASSGGDRDNEKLFF.